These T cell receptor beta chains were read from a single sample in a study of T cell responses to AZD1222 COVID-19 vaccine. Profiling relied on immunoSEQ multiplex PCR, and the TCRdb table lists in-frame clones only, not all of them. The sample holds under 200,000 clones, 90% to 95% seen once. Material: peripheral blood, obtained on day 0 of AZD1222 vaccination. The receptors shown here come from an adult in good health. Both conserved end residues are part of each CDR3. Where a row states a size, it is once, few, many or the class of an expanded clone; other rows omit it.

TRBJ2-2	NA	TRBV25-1	CASSLKELAGVSGELFF
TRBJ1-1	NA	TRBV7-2	CASSPGRGTTEAFF
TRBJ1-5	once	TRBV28	CASSADRADLNQPQHF
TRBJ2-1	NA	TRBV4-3	CASSQDIRDYYENEQFF
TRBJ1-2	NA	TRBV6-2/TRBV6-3	CASSLLVNRDAFRYYGYTF
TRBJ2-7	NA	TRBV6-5	CASTGSYEQYF
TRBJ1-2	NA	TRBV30	CAWSQAGRGYTF
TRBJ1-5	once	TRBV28	CASSLSKDQPQHF
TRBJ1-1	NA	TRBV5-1	CASSTGTGIMNTEAFF
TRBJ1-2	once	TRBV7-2	CASSAGQTYGYTF
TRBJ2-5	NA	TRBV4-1	CASSQELRGGGRETQYF
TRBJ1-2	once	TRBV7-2	CASSGGSSSGSTF
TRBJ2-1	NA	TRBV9	CASSVIGSSYNEQFF
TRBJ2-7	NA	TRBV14	CASSQGDRGPRELNEQYF
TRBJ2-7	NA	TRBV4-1	CASSQDLASGRREQYF
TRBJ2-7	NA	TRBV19	CASSIGLAGVAYEQYF
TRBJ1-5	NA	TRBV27	CASSPRSNQPQHF
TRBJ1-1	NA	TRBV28	CASSRIRLPGQATFMNTEAFF
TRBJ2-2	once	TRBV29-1	CSASLHNTGELFF
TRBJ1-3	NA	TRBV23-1	CASSQSPTGSGNTIYF
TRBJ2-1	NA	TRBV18	CASSPGSYNEQFF
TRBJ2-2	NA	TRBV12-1	CASSSNGADSNLYTGELFF
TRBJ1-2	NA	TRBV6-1	CASSEARDRAPLNYGYTF
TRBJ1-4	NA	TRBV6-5	CASSYGPPWGGEKLFF
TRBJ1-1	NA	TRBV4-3	CASSYNYETEAFF
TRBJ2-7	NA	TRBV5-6	CASSFAGQGAHEQYF
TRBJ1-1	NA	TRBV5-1	CASSLDRGNTEAFF
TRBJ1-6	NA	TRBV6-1	CASSEATRGGSPLHF
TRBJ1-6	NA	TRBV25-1	CASSWTGRRDSPLHF
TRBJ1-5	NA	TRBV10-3	CAIARESNQPQHF
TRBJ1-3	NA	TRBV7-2	CASSSTGENGNTIYF
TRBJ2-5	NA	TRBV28	CASTMYTQETQYF
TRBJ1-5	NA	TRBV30	CAWSSGSAQPQHF
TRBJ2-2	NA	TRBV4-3	CASSQVAGDTGELFF
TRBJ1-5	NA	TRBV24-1	CATRADGGGNQPQHF
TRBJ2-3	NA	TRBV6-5	CATLSGRSWTDTQYF
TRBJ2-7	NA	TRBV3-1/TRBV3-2	CASSLTSVYSYEQYF
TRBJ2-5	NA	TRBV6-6	CASRLGQETQYF
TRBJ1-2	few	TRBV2	CASSPDRIAYGYTF
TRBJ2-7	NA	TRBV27	CASSLPSGTPYEQYF
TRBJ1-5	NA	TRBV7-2	CASSLSRGGLISAHQPQHF
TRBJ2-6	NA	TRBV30	CAWTGFGANVLTF
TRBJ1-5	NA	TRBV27	CASSPRTGFHQPQHF
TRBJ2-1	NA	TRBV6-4	CASSEETGPYNEQFF
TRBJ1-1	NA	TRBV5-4	CASSLAGRKNTEAFF
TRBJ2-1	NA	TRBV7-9	CASSSLGGVDEQFF
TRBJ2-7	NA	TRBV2	CASSVDGGSYEQYF
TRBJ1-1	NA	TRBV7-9	CASTLGVSTEAFF
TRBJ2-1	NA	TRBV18	CASSPQDNEQFF
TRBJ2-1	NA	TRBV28	CASRLPGTEYNEQFF
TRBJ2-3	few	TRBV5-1	CASSLAGDRTDTQYF
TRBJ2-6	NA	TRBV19	CASSIAGRFRQGSAGANVLTF
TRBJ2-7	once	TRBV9	CASSVGVDSPYEQYF
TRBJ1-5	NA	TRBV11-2	CASSGGPNQPQHF
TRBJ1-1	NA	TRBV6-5	CASSPLTGATEAFF
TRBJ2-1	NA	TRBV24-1	CATSAEGLRTEQFF
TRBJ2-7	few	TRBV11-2	CASRGAAREQYF